The 5 T cell receptor beta chains presented below share a single source sample, sequenced in a study of PD-1 blockade in mismatch repair-deficient tumors. Method: immunoSEQ multiplex PCR; TCRdb's copy keeps in-frame clones and lacks some. The sample has about 16,000 clones, 84% seen once; the top ten hold over 15%. The specimen comprised PBMCs, sampled before pembrolizumab treatment. These TCRs come from an adult with mismatch repair-deficient cancer.

The chain is built from TRBV28 and TRBJ2-7, with D unclear. Looked up from germline, CDR1 is MDHEN and CDR2 is SYDVKM. CDR3 length: 13 amino acids. The ends were cut back, 3 bases at V and 1 base at J, with 7 bases in the middle. The CDR3 loop is CASSFGFSYEQYF. CDR3 DNA sequence: TGTGCCAGCAGTTTCGGATTTTCCTACGAGCAGTACTTC.

This chain uses TRBV7-2 with TRBJ2-7, with 10 positions matching TRBD2. There are 16 residues in the CDR3. Germline V gene lookup returns CDR1 SGHTA and CDR2 FQGNSA. V was pared by 1 base and J by 0 bases, with 3 bases of the junction left unmatched. The CDR3 nucleotides read TGTGCCAGCAGCTTAGATAGCGGGGGGAGCTCCTACGAGCAGTACTTC. Translating gives CASSLDSGGSSYEQYF.

Regarding this clone: Distinct nucleotide sequences in the sample also encode this CDR3. The CDR3 here is CASSVAGQETQYF. CDR3 nucleotide sequence: TGTGCCAGCAGCGTAGCCGGACAAGAGACCCAGTACTTC. The V gene is TRBV9, the J gene TRBJ2-5; D remains unclear. Per the germline V gene, CDR1 is SGDLS and CDR2 is YYNGEE. Trimming removed 0 bases from V and 2 bases from J, with 5 bases in between. The CDR3 extends over 13 amino acids.

The chain combines TRBV28 with TRBJ1-5, with TRBD1 identical over 9 bases. The CDR3 contains 19 residues. The germline V gene encodes CDR1 MDHEN and CDR2 SYDVKM. Germline trimming cut 6 bases from V and 6 bases from J; bases unmatched to any gene: 21. CDR3 in DNA: TGTGCCAGCAGCACTCCCGGACAGGGGATCCGAGTGGCCGGTCAGCCCCAGCATTTT. It codes for CASSTPGQGIRVAGQPQHF.

This clone was counted a few times. The chain is built from TRBV14 and TRBJ1-5; no clear D gene. V gave up 4 bases and J gave up 0 bases, with 10 bases separating them. Germline-derived CDR1 and CDR2 are SGHDN and FVKESK. There are 15 residues in the CDR3. The CDR3 DNA follows: TGTGCCAGCAGCCCAGAGACCAGTAGCAATCAGCCCCAGCATTTT. This codes for CASSPETSSNQPQHF.